These T cell receptor beta chains were read from a single sample in a study of technical replicates of blood from four donors. The method was immunoSEQ multiplex PCR; TCRdb's version includes in-frame clones alone and lacks a portion of them. The sample lists roughly 81,000 clones, 95% to 98% seen once, with 0.15% to 0.2% in the top ten. The source material was T cells isolated from PBMCs. The receptor set was obtained from a human donor in good health. CDR3s include the opening cysteine and the closing phenylalanine or tryptophan. The D gene is left open where the match is weak. The listing skips clone size in some rows; elsewhere it reads once, few, many or a size class.

D gene: .
clone size: .
J gene: TRBJ2-3
V gene: TRBV10-1
CDR3 DNA: TGCGCCAGCAGTGAGACAGATGTAAACACAGATACGCAGTATTTT
CDR3 protein: CASSETDVNTDTQYF

D gene: TRBD1
clone size: .
J gene: TRBJ1-3
V gene: TRBV30
CDR3 DNA: TGTGCCTGGACCACAGGGGGCTCTAGAAACACCATATATTTT
CDR3 protein: CAWTTGGSRNTIYF

D gene: .
clone size: .
J gene: TRBJ2-3
V gene: TRBV12-2
CDR3 DNA: TGTGCAAGTCGCTTAGCTAGCGGGAGTGGGACAGATACGCAGTATTTT
CDR3 protein: CASRLASGSGTDTQYF

D gene: TRBD2
clone size: .
J gene: TRBJ2-7
V gene: TRBV6-1
CDR3 DNA: TGTGCCAGCAGTGGACTAGCGGGGCGCCACGAGCAGTACTTC
CDR3 protein: CASSGLAGRHEQYF

D gene: .
clone size: once
J gene: TRBJ2-5
V gene: TRBV7-8
CDR3 DNA: TGTGCCAGCAGCCAGGCAGGGTTGACAGAGACCCAGTACTTC
CDR3 protein: CASSQAGLTETQYF

D gene: TRBD2
clone size: .
J gene: TRBJ2-3
V gene: TRBV11-2
CDR3 DNA: TGTGCCAGCAGCTTAGGGCTAGGACTAGCGGGAAACACAGATACGCAGTATTTT
CDR3 protein: CASSLGLGLAGNTDTQYF

D gene: .
clone size: .
J gene: TRBJ1-5
V gene: TRBV2
CDR3 DNA: TGTGCCAGCAACCCGAGAAATAGCAATCAGCCCCAGCATTTT
CDR3 protein: CASNPRNSNQPQHF

D gene: TRBD1
clone size: .
J gene: TRBJ1-2
V gene: TRBV11-3
CDR3 DNA: TGTGCCAGCAGCTTAGGACAGGGGGCGAACTATGGCTACACCTTC
CDR3 protein: CASSLGQGANYGYTF

D gene: TRBD1
clone size: .
J gene: TRBJ2-2
V gene: TRBV6-4
CDR3 DNA: TGTGCCAGCAGAACAGGGGGTAACACCGGGGAGCTGTTTTTT
CDR3 protein: CASRTGGNTGELFF

D gene: .
clone size: .
J gene: TRBJ1-2
V gene: TRBV28
CDR3 DNA: TGTGCCAGCCAAGCAGGGCTCGGATATGGCTACACCTTC
CDR3 protein: CASQAGLGYGYTF

D gene: TRBD1
clone size: .
J gene: TRBJ1-2
V gene: TRBV6-1
CDR3 DNA: TGTGCCAGCAGCGCATACGTGGACAGGCCCTATGGCTACACCTTC
CDR3 protein: CASSAYVDRPYGYTF

D gene: TRBD1
clone size: .
J gene: TRBJ1-6
V gene: TRBV5-6
CDR3 DNA: TGTGCCAGCAGCTTCAGGGGGCGAACCTATAATTCACCCCTCCACTTT
CDR3 protein: CASSFRGRTYNSPLHF

D gene: .
clone size: .
J gene: TRBJ1-2
V gene: TRBV19
CDR3 DNA: TGTGCCAGTAGTATAGATCTAGGGGGATCGTATGGCTACACCTTC
CDR3 protein: CASSIDLGGSYGYTF

D gene: .
clone size: once
J gene: TRBJ2-7
V gene: TRBV13
CDR3 DNA: TGTGCCAGCAGCCGGTATACCTCCTACGAGCAGTACTTC
CDR3 protein: CASSRYTSYEQYF

D gene: TRBD1
clone size: .
J gene: TRBJ1-2
V gene: TRBV5-1
CDR3 DNA: TGCGCCAGCGGCCCGTCGACAGGGGTGACTGGCTACACCTTC
CDR3 protein: CASGPSTGVTGYTF

D gene: TRBD1
clone size: .
J gene: TRBJ1-1
V gene: TRBV11-3
CDR3 DNA: TGTGCCAGCAGCACAGGGGGATATGGTGAAGCTTTCTTT
CDR3 protein: CASSTGGYGEAFF

D gene: TRBD1
clone size: .
J gene: TRBJ1-4
V gene: TRBV7-8
CDR3 DNA: TGTGCCAGCAGCTTTGAACACAGGGGGGAGCTTAATGAAAAACTGTTTTTT
CDR3 protein: CASSFEHRGELNEKLFF

D gene: .
clone size: .
J gene: TRBJ2-6
V gene: TRBV6-5
CDR3 DNA: TGTGCCAGCCGCCTAATCTCTGGGGCCAACGTCCTGACTTTC
CDR3 protein: CASRLISGANVLTF

D gene: .
clone size: .
J gene: TRBJ1-2
V gene: TRBV7-9
CDR3 DNA: TGTGCCAGCAGCTTTGAGCGGGCTCGGGACTATGGCTACACCTTC
CDR3 protein: CASSFERARDYGYTF

D gene: TRBD1
clone size: .
J gene: TRBJ2-7
V gene: TRBV6-1
CDR3 DNA: TGTGCCAGCAGTGGGACAGGGGGTATCTTCTACGAGCAGTACTTC
CDR3 protein: CASSGTGGIFYEQYF

D gene: TRBD2
clone size: .
J gene: TRBJ2-1
V gene: TRBV6-1
CDR3 DNA: TGTGCCAGCTGCTCCTCTAGCGGGCCCAACAATGAGCAGTTCTTC
CDR3 protein: CASCSSSGPNNEQFF

D gene: .
clone size: .
J gene: TRBJ2-7
V gene: TRBV19
CDR3 DNA: TGTGCCAGTAGTATCCAGGGGGGCTCCTACGAGCAGTACTTC
CDR3 protein: CASSIQGGSYEQYF

D gene: TRBD2
clone size: .
J gene: TRBJ2-1
V gene: TRBV6-6
CDR3 DNA: TGTGCCAGCAGTTACGGAGCGGGGGGGATTAATGAGCAGTTCTTC
CDR3 protein: CASSYGAGGINEQFF

D gene: TRBD1
clone size: .
J gene: TRBJ1-2
V gene: TRBV5-1
CDR3 DNA: TGCGTCAGCAGCCCCGGGACAGGGGGCGGCGGTGGCTACACCTTC
CDR3 protein: CVSSPGTGGGGGYTF

D gene: .
clone size: .
J gene: TRBJ2-2
V gene: TRBV9
CDR3 DNA: TGTGCCAGCAGCCTGATAGGGGGAGGGACCGGGGAGCTGTTTTTT
CDR3 protein: CASSLIGGGTGELFF

D gene: .
clone size: .
J gene: TRBJ2-7
V gene: TRBV19
CDR3 DNA: TGTGCCAGTAGTATCTCGACTATCTCCTACGAGCAGTACTTC
CDR3 protein: CASSISTISYEQYF

D gene: .
clone size: .
J gene: TRBJ1-2
V gene: TRBV18
CDR3 DNA: TGTGCCAGCTCCTATATAGAAGACAGACACTATGGCTACACCTTC
CDR3 protein: CASSYIEDRHYGYTF

D gene: .
clone size: .
J gene: TRBJ2-3
V gene: TRBV7-9
CDR3 DNA: TGTGCCAGCAGCGCATTGGAAGGACAGCGGCTCACAGATACGCAGTATTTT
CDR3 protein: CASSALEGQRLTDTQYF

D gene: TRBD1
clone size: .
J gene: TRBJ1-2
V gene: TRBV9
CDR3 DNA: TGTGCCAGCAGCGTAGCTTTACAGGGGGGCGGCTACACCTTC
CDR3 protein: CASSVALQGGGYTF

D gene: .
clone size: .
J gene: TRBJ2-7
V gene: TRBV6-1
CDR3 DNA: TGTGCCAGCAGTGAAGCTGGCCAGATCTACGAGCAGTACTTC
CDR3 protein: CASSEAGQIYEQYF

D gene: TRBD1
clone size: .
J gene: TRBJ2-1
V gene: TRBV5-1
CDR3 DNA: TGCGCCAGCGTCCGGACAGGGAGTCACAATGAGCAGTTCTTC
CDR3 protein: CASVRTGSHNEQFF

D gene: .
clone size: .
J gene: TRBJ2-3
V gene: TRBV19
CDR3 DNA: TGTGCCAGTACTCCGGGACACCTCACAGATACGCAGTATTTT
CDR3 protein: CASTPGHLTDTQYF

D gene: TRBD1
clone size: .
J gene: TRBJ2-7
V gene: TRBV4-1
CDR3 DNA: TGCGCCAGCAGCCAAGAGGGGACAGGGATGTACGAGCAGTACTTC
CDR3 protein: CASSQEGTGMYEQYF

D gene: .
clone size: once
J gene: TRBJ1-4
V gene: TRBV7-8
CDR3 DNA: TGTGCCAGCAGCTTAGCGCGCTGGGCAGCAACTAATGAAAAACTGTTTTTT
CDR3 protein: CASSLARWAATNEKLFF

D gene: TRBD2
clone size: .
J gene: TRBJ2-3
V gene: TRBV10-1
CDR3 DNA: TGCGCCAGCAGTGAGCTAGCGGGGGGAGGAGATACGCAGTATTTT
CDR3 protein: CASSELAGGGDTQYF

D gene: TRBD2
clone size: .
J gene: TRBJ2-7
V gene: TRBV28
CDR3 DNA: TGTGCCAGCACCCGTAGCGGGAGTGGTTCCGAGCAGTACTTC
CDR3 protein: CASTRSGSGSEQYF

D gene: .
clone size: .
J gene: TRBJ2-1
V gene: TRBV4-1
CDR3 DNA: TGCGCCAGCAGCCAAAGTCAAAGAGAGGCAGGGAGGACCTACAATGAGCAGTTCTTC
CDR3 protein: CASSQSQREAGRTYNEQFF

D gene: TRBD1
clone size: .
J gene: TRBJ2-7
V gene: TRBV5-1
CDR3 DNA: TGCGCCAGCGGCCGGGACAGGGACTACGAGCAGTACTTC
CDR3 protein: CASGRDRDYEQYF